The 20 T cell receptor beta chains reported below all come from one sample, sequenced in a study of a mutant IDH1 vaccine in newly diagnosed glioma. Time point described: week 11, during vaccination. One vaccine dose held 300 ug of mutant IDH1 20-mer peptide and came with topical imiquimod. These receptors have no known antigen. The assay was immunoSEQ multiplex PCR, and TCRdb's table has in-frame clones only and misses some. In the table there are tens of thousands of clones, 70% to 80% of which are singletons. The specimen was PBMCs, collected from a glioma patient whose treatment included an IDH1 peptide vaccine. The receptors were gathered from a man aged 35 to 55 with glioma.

Here the CDR3 reads CASSFLAQTIAGVPVGDTGELFF. The CDR3 DNA is TGTGCCAGCAGTTTCCTTGCCCAAACTATAGCGGGAGTTCCCGTAGGGGACACCGGGGAGCTGTTTTTT. The chain employs TRBV27 and TRBJ2-2; 9 nucleotides agree with TRBD2. After removal of 3 bases from V and 3 bases from J, the junction contained 26 bases not matched to a gene. The length of the CDR3 is 23 residues. CDR1 and CDR2 from the germline V gene are MNHEY and SMNVEV (reference sequence).

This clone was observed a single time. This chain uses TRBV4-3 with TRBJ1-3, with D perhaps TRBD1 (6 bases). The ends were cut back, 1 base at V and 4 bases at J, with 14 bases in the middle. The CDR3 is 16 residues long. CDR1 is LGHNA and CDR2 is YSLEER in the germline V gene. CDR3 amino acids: CASSQAGRGWGNTIYF. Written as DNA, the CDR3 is TGCGCCAGCAGCCAAGCCGGCAGGGGTTGGGGAAACACCATATATTTT.

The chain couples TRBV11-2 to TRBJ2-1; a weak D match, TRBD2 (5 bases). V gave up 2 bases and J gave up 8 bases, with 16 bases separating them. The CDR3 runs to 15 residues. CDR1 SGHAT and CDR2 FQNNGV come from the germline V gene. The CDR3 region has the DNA TGTGCCAGCAGCTTATCTCTAGCCGGGTACGATGAGCAGTTCTTC. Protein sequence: CASSLSLAGYDEQFF.

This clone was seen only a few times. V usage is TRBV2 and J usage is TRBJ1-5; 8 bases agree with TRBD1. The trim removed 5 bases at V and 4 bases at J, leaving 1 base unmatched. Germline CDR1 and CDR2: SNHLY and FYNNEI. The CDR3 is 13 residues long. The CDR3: CASSRQGNQPQHF. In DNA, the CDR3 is TGTGCCAGCAGTAGACAGGGGAATCAGCCCCAGCATTTT.

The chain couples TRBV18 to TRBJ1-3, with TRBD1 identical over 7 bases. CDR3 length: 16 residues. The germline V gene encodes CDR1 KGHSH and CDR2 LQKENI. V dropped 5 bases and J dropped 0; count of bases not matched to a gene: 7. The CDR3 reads CASSTDRPYSGNTIYF. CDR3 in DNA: TGTGCCAGCTCAACGGACAGGCCCTACTCTGGAAACACCATATATTTT.

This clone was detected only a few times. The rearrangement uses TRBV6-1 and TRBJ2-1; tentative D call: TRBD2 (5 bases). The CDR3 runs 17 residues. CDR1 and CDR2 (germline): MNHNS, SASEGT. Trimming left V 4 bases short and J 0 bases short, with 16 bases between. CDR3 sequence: CASSGHRSVNSYNEQFF. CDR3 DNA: TGTGCCAGCAGTGGACACCGTAGCGTGAACTCCTACAATGAGCAGTTCTTC.

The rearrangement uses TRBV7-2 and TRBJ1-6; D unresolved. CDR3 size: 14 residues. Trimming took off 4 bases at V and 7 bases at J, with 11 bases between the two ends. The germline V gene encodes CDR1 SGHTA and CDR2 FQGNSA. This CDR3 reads CASSSWTENSPLHF. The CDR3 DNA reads TGTGCCAGCAGCTCCTGGACTGAAAATTCACCCCTCCACTTT.

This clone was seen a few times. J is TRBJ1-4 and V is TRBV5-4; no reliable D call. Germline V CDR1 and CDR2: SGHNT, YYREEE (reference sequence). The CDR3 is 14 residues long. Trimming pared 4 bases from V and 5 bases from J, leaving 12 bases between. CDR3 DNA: TGTGCCAGCAGCCTCCCGCCTCCGAATGAAAAACTGTTTTTT. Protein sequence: CASSLPPPNEKLFF.

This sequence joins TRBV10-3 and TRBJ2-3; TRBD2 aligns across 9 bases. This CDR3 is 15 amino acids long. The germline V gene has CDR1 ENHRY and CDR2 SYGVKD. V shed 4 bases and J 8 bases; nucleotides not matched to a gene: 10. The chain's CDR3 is CAISVGSGSTGTQYF. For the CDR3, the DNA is TGTGCCATCAGTGTGGGTAGCGGGAGTACCGGTACGCAGTATTTT.

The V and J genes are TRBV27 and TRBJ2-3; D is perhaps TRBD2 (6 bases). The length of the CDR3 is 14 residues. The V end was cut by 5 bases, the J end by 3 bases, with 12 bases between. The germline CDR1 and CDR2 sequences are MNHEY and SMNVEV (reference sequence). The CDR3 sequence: CASSLTGLTDTQYF. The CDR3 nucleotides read TGTGCCAGCAGTCTAACGGGACTTACAGATACGCAGTATTTT.

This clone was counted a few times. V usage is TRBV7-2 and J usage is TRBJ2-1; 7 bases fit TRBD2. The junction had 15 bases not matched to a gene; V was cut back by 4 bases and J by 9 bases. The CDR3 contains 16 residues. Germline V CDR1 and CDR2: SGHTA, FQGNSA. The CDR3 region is CASSYNSLAGAREQFF. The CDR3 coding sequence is TGTGCCAGCAGCTATAACTCGCTGGCGGGAGCTCGTGAGCAGTTCTTC.

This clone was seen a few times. CDR3 amino acids: CASSQGQGAFF. In DNA, the CDR3 is TGTGCCAGCAGCCAAGGGCAAGGAGCTTTCTTT. The chain combines TRBV11-2 with TRBJ1-1; D ambiguous. The CDR3 loop spans 11 amino acids. Trimming took off 5 bases at V and 10 bases at J, with 11 bases between the two ends. Germline assignment: CDR1 SGHAT and CDR2 FQNNGV.

This CDR3 reads CASSSSLPRTGGGNTIYF. The DNA for the CDR3 is TGTGCCAGCAGCTCTTCCCTTCCCCGAACAGGGGGCGGAAACACCATATATTTT. The V call is TRBV7-9, the J call TRBJ1-3, with 9 positions matching TRBD1. The ends lost 4 bases at V and 4 bases at J; junction bases unmatched: 14. Looked up from germline, CDR1 is SEHNR and CDR2 is FQNEAQ (reference sequence). The CDR3 is 18 amino acids. Together with reference TRBV7-9 and TRBJ1-3, the CDR3 gives the full variable domain: DTGVSQNPRHKITKRGQNVTFRCDPISEHNRLYWYRQTLGQGPEFLTYFQNEAQLEKSRLLSDRFSAERPKGSFSTLEIQRTEQGDSAMYLCASSSSLPRTGGGNTIYFGEGSWLTVV.

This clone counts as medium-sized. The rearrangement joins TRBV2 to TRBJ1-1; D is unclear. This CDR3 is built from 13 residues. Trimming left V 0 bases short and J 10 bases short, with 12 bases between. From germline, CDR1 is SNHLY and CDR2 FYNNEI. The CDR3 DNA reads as TGTGCCAGCAGTGAAGCCCACGGGAATGTAGCTTTCTTT. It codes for CASSEAHGNVAFF.

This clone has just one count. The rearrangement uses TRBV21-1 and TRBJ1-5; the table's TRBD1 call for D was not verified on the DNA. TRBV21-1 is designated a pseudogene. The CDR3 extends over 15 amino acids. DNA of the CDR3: TGTGCCAGCAGCGGCCGGGACAGGGGAAATCAGCCCCAGCATTTT. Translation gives CASSGRDRGNQPQHF.

The CDR3 is CASSRTSGSNEQYF. The CDR3 nucleotides are TGTGCCAGCAGCCGGACTAGCGGGAGCAACGAGCAGTACTTC. The J gene is TRBJ2-7, the V gene TRBV7-2; 13 bases match TRBD2. The CDR3 loop spans 14 amino acids. Per the germline V gene, CDR1 is SGHTA and CDR2 is FQGNSA. V dropped 5 bases and J dropped 5; count of bases not matched to a gene: 3.

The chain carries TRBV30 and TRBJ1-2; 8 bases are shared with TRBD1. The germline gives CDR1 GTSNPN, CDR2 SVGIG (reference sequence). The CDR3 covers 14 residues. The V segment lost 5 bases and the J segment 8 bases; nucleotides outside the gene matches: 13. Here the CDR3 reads CAWSDRGSREGYTF. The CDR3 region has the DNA TGTGCCTGGTCCGACAGGGGAAGTCGGGAAGGCTACACCTTC.

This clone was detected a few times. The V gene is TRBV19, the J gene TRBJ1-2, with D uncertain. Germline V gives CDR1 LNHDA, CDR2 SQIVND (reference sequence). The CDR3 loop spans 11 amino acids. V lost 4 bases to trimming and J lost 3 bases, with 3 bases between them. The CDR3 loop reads CASSSYYGYTF. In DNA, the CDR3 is TGTGCCAGTAGTAGCTACTATGGCTACACCTTC.

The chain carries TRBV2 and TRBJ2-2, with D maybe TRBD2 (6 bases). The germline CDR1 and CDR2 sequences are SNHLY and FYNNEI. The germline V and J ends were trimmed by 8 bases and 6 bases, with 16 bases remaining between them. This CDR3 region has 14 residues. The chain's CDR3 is CASGGLWGAGELFF. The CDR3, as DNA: TGTGCCAGCGGGGGTTTGTGGGGGGCCGGGGAGCTGTTTTTT.

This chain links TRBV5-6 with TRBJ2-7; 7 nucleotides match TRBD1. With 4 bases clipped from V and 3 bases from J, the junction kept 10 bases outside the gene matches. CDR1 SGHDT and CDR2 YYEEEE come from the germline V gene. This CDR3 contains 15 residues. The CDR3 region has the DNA TGTGCCAGCAGCCGTATCCGGGACAGTTTCTACGAGCAGTACGTC. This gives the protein CASSRIRDSFYEQYV.